The rows below give T cell receptor beta chains drawn from one sample of a study of cytomegalovirus exposure and HLA in healthy donors. Clones were read by immunoSEQ multiplex PCR, and TCRdb kept only the in-frame ones, dropping some. Among roughly 180,000 clones listed, 79% were seen once. The source material was PBMCs. The source of these receptors is a girl aged 5 to 17 in good health and CMV-seropositive. Each CDR3 is given with its conserved first and last residue. The D gene is left open where the match is weak. Some rows mark clone size as missing; the rest say once, few, many or name a class of expanded clone.

j_call: TRBJ2-7
d_call: -
clone_size: -
v_call: TRBV6-5
cdr3_nt: TGTGCCAGCAGTTACTCCGGGAGATCCTCCGAGCAGTACTTC
cdr3_aa: CASSYSGRSSEQYF

j_call: TRBJ2-1
d_call: TRBD1
clone_size: -
v_call: TRBV5-6
cdr3_nt: TGTGCCAGCAGCTTGGATGGACAGGGGATCAATGAGCAGTTCTTC
cdr3_aa: CASSLDGQGINEQFF

j_call: TRBJ1-5
d_call: -
clone_size: -
v_call: TRBV2
cdr3_nt: TGTGCCAGCAGTGAAAACAGGGCTAGCAATCAGCCCCAGCATTTT
cdr3_aa: CASSENRASNQPQHF

j_call: TRBJ2-1
d_call: TRBD2
clone_size: -
v_call: TRBV27
cdr3_nt: TGTGCCAGCAGTCCTAGCGGGGGCTACAATGAGCAGTTCTTC
cdr3_aa: CASSPSGGYNEQFF

j_call: TRBJ2-7
d_call: -
clone_size: -
v_call: TRBV5-4
cdr3_nt: TGTGCCAGCAGCCCCCCCGGGCGGGCTAGCTCCTACGAGCAGTACTTC
cdr3_aa: CASSPPGRASSYEQYF

j_call: TRBJ1-1
d_call: -
clone_size: once
v_call: TRBV5-4
cdr3_nt: TGTGCCAGCAGCTTGGTGGCCGCAATTCAGGGACATATGAACACTGAAGCTTTCTTT
cdr3_aa: CASSLVAAIQGHMNTEAFF

j_call: TRBJ2-3
d_call: -
clone_size: -
v_call: TRBV10-2
cdr3_nt: TGCGCCAGCAGTGAGGTTCGACTATTACACACAGATACGCAGTATTTT
cdr3_aa: CASSEVRLLHTDTQYF

j_call: TRBJ2-1
d_call: TRBD2
clone_size: -
v_call: TRBV9
cdr3_nt: TGTGCCAGCAGCCCAAGGGGAACTAGCGCGCAGTTCTTC
cdr3_aa: CASSPRGTSAQFF

j_call: TRBJ1-1
d_call: -
clone_size: -
v_call: TRBV5-1
cdr3_nt: TGCGCCAGCAGCTTACAGGGTGGTGCTGAAGCTTTCTTT
cdr3_aa: CASSLQGGAEAFF

j_call: TRBJ1-4
d_call: -
clone_size: -
v_call: TRBV7-2
cdr3_nt: TGTGCCAGCAGCCGAGGGGGGGGCCTCGATGAAAAACTGTTTTTT
cdr3_aa: CASSRGGGLDEKLFF

j_call: TRBJ2-5
d_call: -
clone_size: -
v_call: TRBV10-3
cdr3_nt: TGTGCCATCAGTGATGACAGGGAGGTGGGAAAGACCCAGTACTTC
cdr3_aa: CAISDDREVGKTQYF

j_call: TRBJ2-7
d_call: TRBD2
clone_size: -
v_call: TRBV6-5
cdr3_nt: TGTGCCAGCAGTTACTCGGGGGGGTCTTACGAGCAGTACTTC
cdr3_aa: CASSYSGGSYEQYF

j_call: TRBJ2-1
d_call: TRBD1
clone_size: -
v_call: TRBV6-1
cdr3_nt: TGTGCCAGCAACTTCGGGACAGGGGGGAACAATGAGCAGTTCTTC
cdr3_aa: CASNFGTGGNNEQFF

j_call: TRBJ1-1
d_call: TRBD1
clone_size: once
v_call: TRBV28
cdr3_nt: TGTGCCAGCACCCTACAGGGGCCGATCGGAGCTTTCTTT
cdr3_aa: CASTLQGPIGAFF

j_call: TRBJ1-1
d_call: TRBD1
clone_size: -
v_call: TRBV6-5
cdr3_nt: TGTGCCAGCAGTTACGGGACAGGGGGGACGAACACTGAAGCTTTCTTT
cdr3_aa: CASSYGTGGTNTEAFF

j_call: TRBJ1-1
d_call: -
clone_size: once
v_call: TRBV11-2
cdr3_nt: TGTGCCAGCAGCTTAGTGAAGGGAGGAGCCGCTGGGGCTTTCTTT
cdr3_aa: CASSLVKGGAAGAFF

j_call: TRBJ2-1
d_call: TRBD2
clone_size: -
v_call: TRBV19
cdr3_nt: TGTGCCAGTAGTAGGCGGGGGGGAGACAATGAGCAGTTCTTC
cdr3_aa: CASSRRGGDNEQFF

j_call: TRBJ1-1
d_call: -
clone_size: -
v_call: TRBV7-7
cdr3_nt: TGTGCCAGCAGCGAAGAGAGGAACACTGAAGCTTTCTTT
cdr3_aa: CASSEERNTEAFF

j_call: TRBJ2-3
d_call: -
clone_size: -
v_call: TRBV6-1
cdr3_nt: TGTGCCAGCAGTGAAAGAGCGGGCAGTAGCACAGATACGCAGTATTTT
cdr3_aa: CASSERAGSSTDTQYF

j_call: TRBJ2-3
d_call: TRBD1
clone_size: -
v_call: TRBV5-1
cdr3_nt: TGCGCCAGCAGCTTGCTACAGGACAGGTTAGGGCGCACAGATACGCAGTATTTT
cdr3_aa: CASSLLQDRLGRTDTQYF

j_call: TRBJ1-2
d_call: TRBD1
clone_size: -
v_call: TRBV7-2
cdr3_nt: TGTGCCAGCAGCCCCTACAGGGGCCACCTTTATGGCTACACCTTC
cdr3_aa: CASSPYRGHLYGYTF

j_call: TRBJ1-1
d_call: TRBD1
clone_size: -
v_call: TRBV19
cdr3_nt: TGTGCCAGTAGGATAATTGGACAGGCCGCCATGAACACTGAAGCTTTCTTT
cdr3_aa: CASRIIGQAAMNTEAFF

j_call: TRBJ2-7
d_call: TRBD1
clone_size: once
v_call: TRBV6-1
cdr3_nt: TGTGCCAGCAGTCCTAGACAGGGTTACGAGCAGTACTTC
cdr3_aa: CASSPRQGYEQYF

j_call: TRBJ2-5
d_call: TRBD1
clone_size: -
v_call: TRBV4-1
cdr3_nt: TGCGCCAGCAGCCAGACCGACAGGGGGCAAGGAGAGACCCAGTACTTC
cdr3_aa: CASSQTDRGQGETQYF

j_call: TRBJ2-5
d_call: -
clone_size: -
v_call: TRBV7-8
cdr3_nt: TGTGCCAGCAGCCCCCAGGGTCCCCAAGAGACCCAGTACTTC
cdr3_aa: CASSPQGPQETQYF

j_call: TRBJ1-2
d_call: -
clone_size: -
v_call: TRBV5-5
cdr3_nt: TGTGCCAGCAGCTGGGTCGGGAACTTCTACACCTTC
cdr3_aa: CASSWVGNFYTF

j_call: TRBJ2-2
d_call: -
clone_size: -
v_call: TRBV5-1
cdr3_nt: TGCGCCAGCAGCTTGGCATATGAAGAGGGTTGGCGGGGAACGGTCGGGGAGCTGTTTTTT
cdr3_aa: CASSLAYEEGWRGTVGELFF

j_call: TRBJ1-5
d_call: -
clone_size: -
v_call: TRBV27
cdr3_nt: TGTGCCAGCAGTTTTTATAGCAATCAGCCCCAGCATTTT
cdr3_aa: CASSFYSNQPQHF

j_call: TRBJ2-5
d_call: -
clone_size: -
v_call: TRBV23-1
cdr3_nt: TGCGCGAAGCCGGGTTACGAGACCCAGTACTTC
cdr3_aa: CAKPGYETQYF

j_call: TRBJ2-5
d_call: TRBD2
clone_size: -
v_call: TRBV5-1
cdr3_nt: TGCGCCAGCAGCGGAACCTTGCGGGGGGGCCTGAGGGAGACCCAGTACTTC
cdr3_aa: CASSGTLRGGLRETQYF

j_call: TRBJ1-2
d_call: TRBD1
clone_size: -
v_call: TRBV29-1
cdr3_nt: TGCAGCGTTCAACAGGGGTTGTGGGGCTACACCTTC
cdr3_aa: CSVQQGLWGYTF